A selection of T cell receptor beta chains follows, all from one sample in a study of cytomegalovirus exposure and HLA in healthy donors. This table comes from immunoSEQ multiplex PCR, and its TCRdb copy is limited to in-frame clones, with some not included. The sample holds some 110,000 clones. Sample: PBMCs. The receptors shown here come from a man aged 40-49 years in good health and CMV-seropositive. Both conserved end residues are part of each CDR3. The D gene is left open where the match is weak.

- TRBJ2-7 TRBV15 CATSRVTGYEQYF TGTGCCACCAGCAGAGTGACAGGCTACGAGCAGTACTTC
TRBD1 TRBJ2-2 TRBV7-2 CASSPCTDRVLTGELFF TGTGCCAGCAGCCCTTGCACTGACAGGGTCCTAACCGGGGAGCTGTTTTTT
- TRBJ2-5 TRBV28 CASSPLSPETQYF TGTGCCAGCAGTCCACTCTCCCCCGAGACCCAGTACTTC
TRBD2 TRBJ2-5 TRBV18 CASSRNRTGLSGTSGRASGETQYF TGTGCCAGCTCACGAAACCGGACAGGGCTATCCGGGACTAGCGGGAGGGCTTCTGGAGAGACCCAGTACTTC
TRBD2 TRBJ2-1 TRBV4-1 CASSQEGLAGVNEQFF TGCGCCAGCAGCCAGGAGGGACTAGCGGGAGTTAATGAGCAGTTCTTC
TRBD1 TRBJ1-5 TRBV6-5 CASSYARTGSNQPQHF TGTGCCAGCAGTTACGCCAGGACAGGTAGCAATCAGCCCCAGCATTTT
TRBD1 TRBJ1-5 TRBV27 CASSTGQGYNQPQHF TGTGCCAGCAGTACGGGACAGGGGTACAATCAGCCCCAGCATTTT
- TRBJ2-7 TRBV11-1 CASSWSGSTYEQYF TGTGCCAGCAGCTGGTCGGGGTCCACCTACGAGCAGTACTTC
- TRBJ2-2 TRBV19 CAGGDPPGELFF TGTGCTGGAGGAGATCCGCCCGGGGAGCTGTTTTTT
- TRBJ2-1 TRBV7-9 CASSLTGSSYNEQFF TGTGCCAGCAGCCTCACAGGGAGCTCCTACAATGAGCAGTTCTTC
TRBD1 TRBJ2-4 TRBV7-2 CASSLGDRGDIQYF TGTGCCAGCAGCTTAGGTGACAGGGGGGACATTCAGTACTTC
TRBD1 TRBJ2-2 TRBV7-2 CASSLRRGRGTGELFF TGTGCCAGCAGCCTCCGAAGGGGGCGAGGGACCGGGGAGCTGTTTTTT
- TRBJ2-5 TRBV5-1 CASSLARASGETQYF TGCGCCAGCAGCTTGGCCAGGGCTTCCGGGGAGACCCAGTACTTC
TRBD2 TRBJ2-7 TRBV4-1 CASSRISGPAYEQYF TGCGCCAGCAGCCGAATTAGCGGGCCCGCCTACGAGCAGTACTTC
TRBD2 TRBJ2-7 TRBV6-1 CASNPGTSGAYEQYF TGTGCCAGCAACCCCGGGACTAGCGGAGCCTACGAGCAGTACTTC
- TRBJ2-1 TRBV6-4 CASSDSIRESNEQFF TGTGCCAGCAGTGACTCGATCCGGGAGTCTAATGAGCAGTTCTTC
- TRBJ2-7 TRBV7-9 CASSPYYQPEQYF TGTGCCAGCAGCCCTTACTACCAGCCCGAGCAGTACTTC
TRBD1 TRBJ2-7 TRBV5-4 CASSGRTGTKPSYEQYF TGTGCCAGCAGCGGCAGGACAGGGACAAAACCCTCCTACGAGCAGTACTTC
TRBD1 TRBJ1-5 TRBV7-2 CASSSGQVPNQPQHF TGTGCCAGCAGCTCGGGACAGGTCCCCAATCAGCCCCAGCATTTT
TRBD1 TRBJ2-5 TRBV4-3 CASSQDTGGSPETQYF TGCGCCAGCAGCCAAGATACAGGGGGATCGCCAGAGACCCAGTACTTC
TRBD2 TRBJ2-5 TRBV7-3 CASSSSGLAEETQYF TGTGCCAGCAGCTCTTCGGGACTAGCGGAAGAGACCCAGTACTTC
TRBD2 TRBJ2-7 TRBV5-1 CASSLASGSYEQYF TGCGCCAGCAGCTTGGCTAGCGGGAGTTACGAGCAGTACTTC
TRBD1 TRBJ1-1 TRBV5-1 CASSRDRGYNEAFF TGCGCCAGCAGCCGGGACAGGGGGTATAATGAAGCTTTCTTT
- TRBJ2-7 TRBV25-1 CASSPDRGYEQYF TGTGCCAGCAGTCCCGACAGAGGCTACGAGCAGTACTTC
TRBD1 TRBJ1-1 TRBV10-2 CASARQGAGTEAFF TGCGCCAGCGCAAGACAGGGGGCGGGCACTGAAGCTTTCTTT
TRBD1 TRBJ1-1 TRBV13 CASSPQGGRNTEAFF TGTGCCAGCAGCCCGCAGGGGGGTAGGAACACTGAAGCTTTCTTT
TRBD2 TRBJ2-7 TRBV6-1 CASSEALAGDTEQYF TGTGCCAGCAGTGAAGCACTAGCGGGAGATACCGAGCAGTACTTC
TRBD2 TRBJ2-7 TRBV11-2 CASRDRGREGEQYF TGTGCCAGCAGGGATCGGGGCAGGGAGGGCGAGCAGTACTTC
- TRBJ2-7 TRBV5-1 CASSLETSSYEQYF TGCGCCAGCAGCTTAGAGACTAGCTCCTACGAGCAGTACTTC
TRBD1 TRBJ1-1 TRBV19 CASSTYRGDTEAFF TGTGCCAGTAGTACCTACAGGGGGGACACTGAAGCTTTCTTT
TRBD1 TRBJ2-3 TRBV6-5 CASSYAQGAVDTQYF TGTGCCAGCAGTTACGCGCAGGGGGCCGTAGATACGCAGTATTTT
TRBD2 TRBJ2-1 TRBV19 CASSSQTSLGNNEQFF TGTGCCAGTAGTTCTCAGACTAGCCTTGGTAACAATGAGCAGTTCTTC
- TRBJ1-1 TRBV7-9 CASSPGGNTEAFF TGTGCCAGCAGCCCCGGGGGGAACACTGAAGCTTTCTTT
TRBD1 TRBJ1-1 TRBV2 CASSAPPGTGGKAVTEAFF TGTGCCAGCAGTGCCCCACCGGGGACAGGGGGGAAGGCGGTCACTGAAGCTTTCTTT
TRBD1 TRBJ1-5 TRBV6-6 CASQKDRESNQPQHF TGTGCCAGCCAAAAGGACAGGGAGAGCAATCAGCCCCAGCATTTT
- TRBJ1-4 TRBV7-9 CASSSWTATNEKLFF TGTGCCAGCAGCAGCTGGACTGCAACTAATGAAAAACTGTTTTTT
- TRBJ2-5 TRBV28 CASSTRLGLGETQYF TGTGCCAGCAGTACCCGGTTGGGGCTGGGGGAGACCCAGTACTTC
- TRBJ2-2 TRBV11-3 CASSPRRGNTGELFF TGTGCCAGCAGCCCCCGGCGGGGGAACACCGGGGAGCTGTTTTTT
- TRBJ1-5 TRBV2 CASSVSGGNQPQHF TGTGCCAGCAGTGTATCGGGTGGCAATCAGCCCCAGCATTTT
- TRBJ2-6 TRBV5-1 CASSEDNSGANVLTF TGCGCCAGCAGCGAGGATAACTCTGGGGCCAACGTCCTGACTTTC
- TRBJ1-2 TRBV5-1 CASSLLRGSGGYTF TGCGCCAGCAGCTTGTTAAGGGGTTCTGGTGGCTACACCTTC
- TRBJ2-3 TRBV4-1 CASSQVNLVTTDTQYF TGCGCCAGCAGCCAAGTAAATTTAGTCACTACAGATACGCAGTATTTT
TRBD2 TRBJ2-1 TRBV5-1 CASSPGTSDHNEQFF TGCGCCAGCAGCCCGGGGACTAGCGACCACAATGAGCAGTTCTTC
- TRBJ1-1 TRBV7-3 CASSRSGLTEAFF TGTGCCAGCAGCCGATCGGGACTTACTGAAGCTTTCTTT
TRBD1 TRBJ2-5 TRBV27 CASRNRGRGQETQYF TGTGCCAGCAGGAACAGGGGGCGAGGCCAAGAGACCCAGTACTTC
- TRBJ2-3 TRBV19 CASSIWAPSTDTQYF TGTGCCAGTAGTATCTGGGCACCCAGCACAGATACGCAGTATTTT
- TRBJ1-5 TRBV6-5 CASRNRINSNQPQHF TGTGCCAGCAGGAACAGGATAAATAGCAATCAGCCCCAGCATTTT
- TRBJ1-1 TRBV9 CASSVDLRRNTEAFF TGTGCCAGCAGCGTAGATTTGCGTAGGAACACTGAAGCTTTCTTT
- TRBJ2-5 TRBV5-6 CASSLAELEETQYF TGTGCCAGCAGCTTGGCCGAGTTGGAAGAGACCCAGTACTTC
- TRBJ1-3 TRBV29-1 CSASRDLGSGNTIYF TGCAGCGCCTCCCGGGACTTGGGCTCTGGAAACACCATATATTTT